The 19 T cell receptor beta chains in this list originate from one sample, sequenced in a study of Ad26.COV2.S vaccination and SARS-CoV-2 variants. The treatment here: over 15 received Ad26.COV2.S at low or high dose, single or two shots; about 5 received placebo; per-sample allocation not given. The investigators took samples on day 63 after the first vaccine or placebo injection. TCRdb's copy holds only in-frame clones and misses some; the assay was immunoSEQ multiplex PCR. The sample consists of hundreds of thousands of clones, 92% of them appearing once. Sequencing used peripheral blood, obtained in a trial of Ad26.COV2.S vaccine versus placebo. The source of these receptors is a person between 18 and 60 years old who received the Ad26.COV2.S COVID-19 vaccine or a placebo.

V and J are TRBV24-1 and TRBJ2-1; D is unclear. CDR1 and CDR2 from the germline V gene are KGHDR and SFDVKD. The CDR3 sequence is 16 residues long. With 2 bases removed from V and 0 bases from J, the gap between germline ends came to 10 bases. The DNA of the CDR3 is TGTGCCACCAGTGATTGGGGAAGCAGCTCCTACAATGAGCAGTTCTTC. This sequence encodes CATSDWGSSSYNEQFF.

The V and J genes are TRBV6-2 or TRBV6-3 and TRBJ1-4; D is unclear. Trimming left V 0 bases short and J 12 bases short, with 14 bases between. CDR3 length: 14 amino acids. The germline CDR1 and CDR2 sequences are MNHEY and SVGEGT. This chain's CDR3 is CASSYSISGEELFF. In nucleotides, the CDR3 is TGTGCCAGCAGTTACTCGATTTCGGGAGAGGAACTGTTTTTT.

This sequence joins TRBV19 and TRBJ1-5, with D hard to call. V lost 3 bases and J 6 bases, leaving 15 bases between the germline ends. Germline V CDR1 and CDR2: LNHDA, SQIVND (reference sequence). The CDR3 extends over 15 amino acids. CDR3 nucleotides: TGTGCCAGTAGTATGAAGCGGGATTACGGTCAGCCCCAGCATTTT. It yields the protein CASSMKRDYGQPQHF.

The chain has TRBV7-8 and TRBJ2-1; 9 nucleotides line up with TRBD2. Germline CDR1 SGHVS, CDR2 FQNEAQ. The V segment lost 0 bases and the J segment 5 bases; nucleotides outside the gene matches: 8. The CDR3 length is 17 residues. CDR3 nucleotide sequence: TGTGCCAGCAGCTTAGCGGGCGAGCGGGGGGTCAACAATGAGCAGTTCTTC. As protein: CASSLAGERGVNNEQFF.

The V gene is TRBV19, the J gene TRBJ1-2; no clear D. The CDR3 consists of 12 residues. The germline gives CDR1 LNHDA, CDR2 SQIVND (reference sequence). V was cut by 5 bases and J by 8 bases, with 12 bases left in between. The CDR3 nucleotides are TGTGCCAGTAGTCTCGGGGTAACCGGCTACACCTTC. Its translation is CASSLGVTGYTF.

The chain joins TRBV6-5 to TRBJ2-7; a possible D gene is TRBD1 (6 bases). V was pared by 3 bases and J by 6 bases, with 12 bases between. In germline, CDR1 is MNHEY, CDR2 SVGAGI. This CDR3 comprises 13 residues. The CDR3, as DNA: TGTGCCAGCAGTTATGGGTTGGGGGCCGAGCAGTACTTC. Its translation: CASSYGLGAEQYF.

This rearrangement joins TRBV6-5 to TRBJ2-7; tentatively, D is TRBD1 or TRBD2 (6 bases each). CDR1 and CDR2 from the germline V gene are MNHEY and SVGAGI. This CDR3 region has 16 residues. The ends were cut back, 0 bases at V and 4 bases at J, with 16 bases in the middle. Here the CDR3 DNA reads TGTGCCAGCAGTTACTCAACGGGGGCGCTAATATACGAGCAGTACTTC. Its translation is CASSYSTGALIYEQYF.

This clone was found many times. This chain joins TRBV18 and TRBJ1-2; 11 nucleotides align to TRBD1. The V gene's germline CDR1 is KGHSH and CDR2 LQKENI. V lost 3 bases, J lost 7 bases, and 7 bases stayed unmatched. The CDR3 is 15 residues long. For the CDR3, the DNA is TGTGCCAGCTCACCTGGGACAGGGGGTTTGAGTGGCTACACCTTC. Residues: CASSPGTGGLSGYTF. The full variable domain, its missing parts supplied by reference TRBV18 and TRBJ1-2, is NAGVMQNPRHLVRRRGQEARLRCSPMKGHSHVYWYRQLPEEGLKFMVYLQKENIIDESGMPKERFSAEFPKEGPSILRIQQVVRGDSAAYFCASSPGTGGLSGYTFGSGTRLTVV.

The rearrangement links TRBV2 to TRBJ2-3; D perhaps matches TRBD2 (6 bases). V lost 6 bases, J lost 5 bases, and 6 bases lay in between. The germline CDR1 and CDR2 sequences are SNHLY and FYNNEI. The CDR3 extends over 11 amino acids. CDR3 nucleotides: TGTGCCAGCAGGGGGGGAGATACGCAGTATTTT. This gives the protein CASRGGDTQYF.

V is TRBV11-2 and J is TRBJ2-7; D gene uncertain. The CDR3 totals 12 residues. CDR1 is SGHAT and CDR2 is FQNNGV in the germline V gene. Trimming left V 1 base short and J 3 bases short, with 4 bases between. CDR3 nucleotide sequence: TGTGCCAGCAGCTTAGTCCACTACGAGCAGTACTTC. It translates to CASSLVHYEQYF.

This rearrangement joins TRBV18 to TRBJ1-1; 10 nucleotides align to TRBD1. This CDR3 is 16 amino acids long. Trimming removed 3 bases from V and 4 bases from J; junction bases left unmatched: 8. The V gene's germline CDR1 is KGHSH and CDR2 LQKENI. Here the CDR3 reads CASSPVTGGAGTEAFF. In DNA form, the CDR3 reads TGTGCCAGCTCACCCGTGACAGGGGGCGCAGGCACTGAAGCTTTCTTT.

The rearrangement uses TRBV7-6 and TRBJ1-1; D is ambiguous. V lost 1 base to trimming and J lost 3 bases, with 15 bases between them. This CDR3 is built from 16 residues. Germline V CDR1 and CDR2: SGHVS, FNYEAQ. The CDR3 loop is CASSLEIPGRYTEAFF. The CDR3 DNA reads TGTGCCAGCAGCTTAGAAATCCCTGGCCGGTACACTGAAGCTTTCTTT.

The chain is built from TRBV3-1 (or the pseudogene TRBV3-2) and TRBJ2-4, with D unresolved. Germline-derived CDR1 and CDR2 are LGHDT and YNNKEL (reference sequence). Trimming took 1 base from V and 6 from J, leaving 7 bases between them. The CDR3 has 13 amino acids. CDR3 DNA sequence: TGTGCCAGCAGCCAAGGCGGTGGAAACATTCAGTACTTC. Protein product: CASSQGGGNIQYF.

A single count supports this clone. The rearrangement links TRBV2 to TRBJ1-1, with 7 bases lining up with TRBD1. V shed 9 bases, J shed 2 bases, and the junction held 9 bases outside the gene matches. The CDR3 covers 14 residues. The germline V gene encodes CDR1 SNHLY and CDR2 FYNNEI. The DNA of the CDR3 is TGTGCCAGGTCGACCGGGACAGCCAACACTGAAGCTTTCTTT. It yields the protein CARSTGTANTEAFF.

The table lists this clone with a few counts. V is TRBV10-1 and J is TRBJ1-2; 9 bases match TRBD1. CDR1 is WNHNN and CDR2 is SYGVQD in the germline V gene (reference sequence). V dropped 8 bases and J dropped 4; count of bases not matched to a gene: 11. CDR3 length: 15 amino acids. The CDR3 region has the DNA TGCGCCAGCTATACCTACAGGGGGCCATGCTATGGCTACACCTTC. Its translation is CASYTYRGPCYGYTF.

This sequence joins TRBV5-5 and TRBJ2-1; a weak D match, TRBD1 (6 bases). V lost 0 bases and J 6 bases, leaving 19 bases between the germline ends. Germline-derived CDR1 and CDR2 are SGHKS and YYEKEE (reference sequence). The CDR3 consists of 17 residues. The CDR3 DNA is TGTGCCAGCAGCTTGGGGGTGCAGGGGACCAGGGGCAATGAGCAGTTCTTC. The encoded protein is CASSLGVQGTRGNEQFF. The full variable domain, in which reference TRBV5-5 and TRBJ2-1 provide the parts outside the CDR3, is DAGVTQSPTHLIKTRGQQVTLRCSPISGHKSVSWYQQVLGQGPQFIFQYYEKEERGRGNFPDRFSARQFPNYSSELNVNALLLGDSALYLCASSLGVQGTRGNEQFFGPGTRLTVL.

The V call is TRBV24-1, the J call TRBJ1-1, with D perhaps matching TRBD1 (5 bases). This CDR3 region has 12 residues. Germline V gene data show CDR1 as KGHDR and CDR2 as SFDVKD. V lost 10 bases to trimming and J lost 5 bases, with 13 bases between them. CDR3 nucleotides: TGTGCCACTTGGGACGGGTATACTGAAGCTTTCTTT. This sequence encodes CATWDGYTEAFF.

CDR3 residues: CASSFLDREYGYTF. CDR3 bases: TGCGCCAGCAGCTTTCTGGACAGGGAGTATGGCTACACCTTC. V and J are TRBV5-1 and TRBJ1-2; 8 positions agree with TRBD1. The junction had 5 bases not matched to a gene; V was cut back by 2 bases and J by 5 bases. CDR1 is SGHRS, CDR2 YFSETQ, per germline. CDR3 size: 14 residues. The full variable domain, rest sourced from reference TRBV5-1 and TRBJ1-2, is KAGVTQTPRYLIKTRGQQVTLSCSPISGHRSVSWYQQTPGQGLQFLFEYFSETQRNKGNFPGRFSGRQFSNSRSEMNVSTLELGDSALYLCASSFLDREYGYTFGSGTRLTVV.

This chain connects TRBV6-5 to TRBJ1-2, with D maybe TRBD1 (5 bases). V dropped 3 bases and J dropped 2 bases, with 16 bases sitting between them. Germline lookup yields CDR1 MNHEY and CDR2 SVGAGI. The CDR3 covers 16 residues. The CDR3 loop is CASSYTTGTANYGYTF. CDR3 nucleotide sequence: TGTGCCAGCAGTTATACAACGGGGACGGCGAACTATGGCTACACCTTC.